The T cell receptor (beta chain) under discussion was sequenced for a study of Ad26.COV2.S vaccination and SARS-CoV-2 variants (dated by TCRdb to the early 2020s). At the level of the whole study: Donors in the vaccine arm were drawn from COV1001, a phase I-IIa trial of Ad26.COV2.S in healthy adults that was multicentre, randomized, double-blind and placebo-controlled. Ad26.COV2.S was given intramuscularly at 5x10^10 or 1x10^11 viral particles, as a single shot or as two shots 56 days apart. The specificity and breadth of SARS-CoV-2-reactive T cell receptors after Ad26.COV2.S vaccination were assessed by TCRbeta repertoire sequencing. The TCR-sequenced set comprised about 32 samples: around 20 Ad26.COV2.S vaccine recipients, 5 placebo recipients and 8 SARS-CoV-2 convalescent individuals. Trial participants were randomized into five groups of five, in which low-dose or high-dose Ad26.COV2.S was given once or twice, or placebo was given on both occasions. Investigators did not know the trial group allocation while performing experiments and assessing outcomes. Broad study findings and their caveats: The authors noted that total T cell responses may have been underestimated by the TCR breadth and depth analyses. Vaccine and placebo recipients had comparable non-spike TCR breadth, which fits with the vaccine containing only spike. Comparing responses between vaccine doses or regimens was not something the study was powered to do. Higher spike-specific TCR breadth was observed in Ad26.COV2.S recipients than in placebo recipients (P = 0.0014). After vaccination, substantial breadth of spike-specific CD8+ and CD4+ T cell responses was reported.

Measured from the cysteine to the phenylalanine, the CDR3 is 14 residues long. The CDR3 DNA has 42 bases and is translated from base 1. In the germline V gene, CDR1 corresponds to MNHEY and CDR2 to SVGEGT. V gives up 2 bases and J gives up 1 base, and the segment between their germline ends measures 8 bases. TCRbeta CDR3 regions were sequenced with the immunoSEQ Assay. After extraction, genomic DNA underwent amplification by bias-controlled multiplex PCR, followed by high-throughput sequencing. The study's processing was this. Collapsing and filtering of sequences were performed to quantify the absolute abundance of each unique TCRbeta CDR3 region. T cell fraction was estimated by normalizing TCRbeta template counts to usable DNA, with usable DNA measured through amplification of reference genes found in all nucleated cells. Repertoire TCRs were annotated as SARS-CoV-2-specific when V gene, CDR3 amino acid sequence and J gene were exactly matched to a known reactive TCR set. The reference SARS-CoV-2 TCR set was obtained from MIRA and was filtered for enrichment in COVID-19-positive ImmuneCODE repertoires, whereby public or cross-reactive TCRs were removed. Using the MIRA antigens, annotated TCRs were further analysed by specific ORF or by position within an ORF. Depth was the summed frequency of annotated unique rearrangements, while breadth was defined as annotated unique rearrangements over total unique productive rearrangements. Two-sided Wilcoxon rank-sum tests were applied when comparing TCR breadth between groups. The table was pulled from immuneACCESS by TCRdb, which kept in-frame rearrangements only. Such tables lose some clones; where checked, under half of the loss comes from unresolved V genes, and the rest has no known cause. V and J calls and clone size come straight from that table; D and trimming were deduced from the DNA. The sample table shows around 400,000 clones, and about nine tenths are seen once. Of the sample, 1.5% to 2% is held by the ten largest clones.

As concerns this clone: No cognate antigen has been identified for it. Base qualities are missing; no much larger clone stands one base away.

In light of the paper, this sample's treatment or condition label describes: around 19 received Ad26.COV2.S at low or high dose, single or two shots; about 5 received placebo; per-sample allocation not given. For vaccine and placebo recipients, the sequenced repertoires came from samples collected on day 63 after the first injection. Between 29 July and 7 August 2020, Cohort 1b enrolled fewer than 30 adults aged 18-55 years at one site in Boston, USA. Ad26.COV2.S was a replication-incompetent adenovirus type 26 vector expressing a prefusion-stabilized SARS-CoV-2 spike protein from the original Wuhan strain.

Source: peripheral blood, taken in a trial of Ad26.COV2.S vaccine versus placebo. The TCR was taken from a person between 18 and 65 years old who received the Ad26.COV2.S COVID-19 vaccine or a placebo. In this chain, TRBV6-2 or TRBV6-3 is recombined with TRBJ1-1, with the D gene uncertain. The CDR3 has the sequence CASSYARKNTEAFF. The nucleotides are TGTGCCAGCAGTTACGCCAGGAAGAACACTGAAGCTTTCTTT.